Sequencing of this T cell receptor beta chain was carried out in a study of T cells after yellow fever vaccination (dated by TCRdb to about 2019). Regarding the complete study: Libraries from fractions with low cell numbers were prepared with the SMART-Seq v4 Ultra Low Input RNA kit. To follow T-cell clones before and after both primary and booster YFV17D yellow fever vaccination, bulk TCR alpha and beta repertoires underwent longitudinal sequencing. Two healthy male donors made up the cohort, one aged 18 to 29 years and the other aged 30 to 39 years. Blood samples were taken at several timepoints before and after primary and secondary immunization, and bulk PBMC replicates and cell subsets were isolated.

TCR cDNA was synthesized by 5'RACE template switching, through which a universal primer site and unique molecular identifiers were introduced. cDNA synthesis was primed from both the TCR alpha and TCR beta constant segments. Libraries were amplified in two PCR steps, with sample barcodes and sequencing adapters added in the second step. Sequencing of libraries was performed on Illumina HiSeq 2500 (2x100 bp) or NovaSeq (2x150 bp). For the original study's pipeline: Reads were demultiplexed and collapsed into UMI consensus sequences with MIGEC, and V(D)J alignment was performed with MiXCR. Vaccine-responding clonotypes were identified with edgeR using replicate PBMC samples, with FDR below 0.01 and a log2 fold change above 5 up to day 15 being required. Each bulk clonotype received a CD4 or CD8 identity based on whether the sequenced CD4 or CD8 repertoire contained that clonotype at higher abundance. TCRdb reanalyzed the raw reads on its own, using fastp at Q25 for trimming and MiXCR for clone calling, and kept in-frame beta chains. Records with the same CDR3 protein are collapsed into one entry carrying the most frequent genes and DNA. The V and J calls, along with clone size, are taken from TCRdb and not from the paper's own processing. The sample yields roughly 79,000 distinct CDR3 sequences; under 9.5% were counted once. The top ten hold around 28% of the sample.

From cysteine to phenylalanine, the CDR3 is 15 amino acids long. Just the 45-base CDR3 DNA is kept, in frame starting at base 1. CDR1 and CDR2 are drawn from the germline V gene: SGDLS, YYNGEE. The V and J ends are trimmed by 0 bases and 7 bases, leaving 14 bases between them. This clonotype was seen only a few times. Its cognate antigen has yet to be identified. No base-level quality is on record; no much larger clone is a single base apart. Explained via the paper, the treatment or condition label denotes: live attenuated yellow fever vaccine strain. PBMCs were isolated from peripheral blood using a standard Ficoll-Paque protocol. CD4 and CD8 T-cell fractions were isolated with Dynabeads CD4 and CD8 positive selection kits. TriZol was used to extract RNA from bulk PBMCs, from CD4 and CD8 fractions, and from dextramer-positive and dextramer-negative fractions. What the authors observed across the whole study: Because abundant contaminating clonotypes from the bulk population could be contained in FACS-sorted repertoires, computational filtering was required. A small share of clonotypes was detected in both CD4 and CD8 compartments, with the overlap likely arising from convergent recombination. Compared with the primary T-cell response, the secondary T-cell response was faster but weaker, reaching its peak on day 5 rather than on day 15. After the booster, most clones that had expanded after primary vaccination were detected again (nearly 97% of CD4 and 70% to 90% of CD8), suggesting broad maintenance of memory. Only a couple of donors were included in the study, so the extent to which the findings can be generalized is limited.

This clonotype was sampled from a man between 18 and 35 years old who received the YFV17D yellow fever vaccine. Specimen: CD8+ T cells sorted from PBMCs, collected roughly 10 days after the first yellow fever vaccination. The chain employs TRBV9 and TRBJ1-5; no confident D gene assignment can be made. The CDR3 region reads CASSVGGGLDQPQHF. The bases are TGTGCCAGCAGCGTAGGGGGAGGGTTGGACCAGCCCCAGCATTTT.